The present TCR beta chain was sequenced within a study of T cells after posttransplantation cyclophosphamide. The CDR3 totals 13 residues. Germline loops: CDR1 SGHTA, CDR2 FQGTGA. Trimming took 5 bases from V and 3 from J, leaving 9 bases between them. This clone showed up many times. Clones were sequenced by immunoSEQ multiplex PCR, and TCRdb holds only the in-frame ones, with some missing. The sample shows around 44,000 clones, none of them appearing just once. The sequence was obtained from a man between 35 and 55 years old in good health, CMV-negative, and a related stem cell transplant donor. The sample consisted of PBMCs. The chain uses TRBV7-3 and TRBJ2-3; D remains unclear. CDR3 coding DNA: TGTGCCAGCAGCATGCTAGGAACAGATACGCAGTATTTT. The encoded protein is CASSMLGTDTQYF. Looking up the rest from reference TRBV7-3 and TRBJ2-3 gives the full variable domain: GAGVSQTPSNKVTEKGKYVELRCDPISGHTALYWYRQSLGQGPEFLIYFQGTGAADDSGLPNDRFFAVRPEGSVSTLKIQRTERGDSAVYLCASSMLGTDTQYFGPGTRLTVL.